This entry is about one T cell receptor (beta chain). Its antigen is still unknown. Profiling relied on immunoSEQ multiplex PCR, and the TCRdb table lists in-frame clones only, not all of them. The table lists some 96,000 clones, approximately 88% of them singletons, with about 6% in the top ten. The record originates from a study of identifying expanded T cells in peripheral blood. No infections or other immune events were documented during collection. Study results and caveats: About 1.2 clones differed between technical replicates, versus about 15 and 19 over time. Clone count variance between approximately 2-week samples rose with total template count.

Germline V lookup: CDR1 MNHEY, CDR2 SVGAGI. The CDR3 consists of 14 residues. Trimming took off 2 bases at V and 8 bases at J, with 13 bases between the two ends. This rearrangement joins TRBV6-5 to TRBJ1-3, with D unresolved. The sequenced sample was blood. The TCR was taken from a person between 18 and 75 years old in good health. The CDR3 reads CASSYGVPGDTIYF. The CDR3 DNA sequence: TGTGCCAGCAGTTACGGGGTGCCTGGGGACACCATATATTTT.